Presented here are 10 T cell receptor beta chains from one specimen sequenced in a study of tumor-infiltrating lymphocytes in oesophageal squamous cell carcinoma. TCRdb fed the PCR reads into MiXCR, producing one record per CDR3 protein. The table includes 15,000 to 18,000 distinct CDR3 sequences, around 51% detected once. Sequencing used esophageal tumor tissue. Every receptor here comes from a female donor with esophageal squamous cell carcinoma.

This clonotype has only a few counts. V is TRBV7-2 and J is TRBJ2-1, with TRBD1 matching over 8 bases. This CDR3 has 15 residues. In germline, CDR1 is SGHTA, CDR2 FQGNSA. V trimming: 5 bases; J trimming: 2 bases; junction bases outside the gene matches: 5. The CDR3 here is CASSKDRVAYNEQFF. CDR3 DNA: TGTGCCAGCAGCAAGGACAGGGTGGCCTACAATGAGCAGTTCTTC. The variable domain in full, completed from reference TRBV7-2 and TRBJ2-1, reads GAGVSQSPSNKVTEKGKDVELRCDPISGHTALYWYRQSLGQGLEFLIYFQGNSAPDKSGLPSDRFSAERTGGSVSTLTIQRTQQEDSAVYLCASSKDRVAYNEQFFGPGTRLTVL.

This chain joins TRBV7-4 and TRBJ2-6, with D uncertain. Germline V lookup: CDR1 SGHVT, CDR2 SQSDAQ. The CDR3 is made up of 14 amino acids. V gave up 5 bases and J gave up 0 bases, with 5 bases separating them. The CDR3 bases are TGTGCCAGCAGCCCGAACTCTGGGGCCAACGTCCTGACTTTC. This codes for CASSPNSGANVLTF.

This clonotype was detected many times. The chain has TRBV6-1 and TRBJ2-7; 9 nucleotides agree with TRBD2. CDR3 length: 14 amino acids. Germline assignment: CDR1 MNHNS and CDR2 SASEGT. The V segment lost 5 bases and the J segment 3 bases; nucleotides outside the gene matches: 5. In nucleotides, the CDR3 is TGTGCCAGCAGTTATGGGCGGGAGGGCTACGAGCAGTACTTC. It translates to CASSYGREGYEQYF.

This clonotype was seen a few times. The rearrangement links TRBV28 to TRBJ2-6, with 8 bases lining up with TRBD1. V shed 6 bases and J 4 bases; nucleotides not matched to a gene: 5. In germline, CDR1 is MDHEN, CDR2 SYDVKM. The CDR3 totals 15 residues. The CDR3 DNA reads as TGTGCCAGCAGCTCAGGGGGCTCAGGGGCCAACGTCCTGACTTTC. This sequence encodes CASSSGGSGANVLTF.

The V gene is TRBV10-1, the J gene TRBJ2-1, with D possibly TRBD2 on 5 matching bases. This CDR3 comprises 15 residues. V gave up 4 bases and J gave up 6 bases, with 16 bases separating them. Germline CDR1 reads WNHNN; CDR2 reads SYGVQD (reference sequence). CDR3 DNA: TGCGCCAGCAGTGGGCGGGCGGAATCGGTCAATGAGCAGTTCTTC. Its translation: CASSGRAESVNEQFF.

A remark on this clonotype: Germline and junction disagree at one end, which may indicate a read error. The chain combines TRBV7-6 with TRBJ2-4, with 8 nucleotides matching TRBD1. The better agreement between TRBJ2-5 and the DNA end casts doubt on the J call. Germline values: CDR1 SGHVS, CDR2 FNYEAQ. The CDR3 covers 14 residues. Here the CDR3 DNA reads TGTGCTAGCAGCCCGACAGGGGCCCTCGAGACCCAGTACTTC. It specifies CASSPTGALETQYF.

The rearrangement links TRBV6-8 to TRBJ2-7, with TRBD2 matching over 12 bases. The assigned J gene may be wrong: the sequence end matches TRBJ2-5 better. The germline gives CDR1 MNHGY, CDR2 SAAAGT. The CDR3 extends over 16 amino acids. CDR3 sequence (DNA): TGTGCCAGCAGAAAACTAGCGGGGGGAAACCAAGAGACCCAGTACTTC. It codes for CASRKLAGGNQETQYF.

This chain joins TRBV7-8 and TRBJ2-2, with D perhaps matching TRBD1 (7 bases). This CDR3 comprises 15 residues. The V end was cut by 5 bases, the J end by 4 bases, with 14 bases between. The germline V gene has CDR1 SGHVS and CDR2 FQNEAQ. The CDR3 is CASSPRQGGTGELFF. In nucleotides, the CDR3 is TGTGCCAGCAGCCCTAGACAGGGAGGCACCGGGGAGCTGTTTTTT.

The CDR3 DNA follows: TGTGCCAGCAGCGCGGGACAGGAAGCTACGTGGCAGTACTTC. Protein: CASSAGQEATWQYF. V usage is TRBV9 and J usage is TRBJ2-5, with 8 bases lining up with TRBD1. The CDR3 runs 14 residues. Germline V lookup: CDR1 SGDLS, CDR2 YYNGEE. The ends lost 3 bases at V and 11 bases at J; junction bases unmatched: 12.

This clonotype turned up a few times. V usage is TRBV12-3 or TRBV12-4 and J usage is TRBJ1-4; 8 bases align to TRBD1. The CDR3 length is 15 residues. V shed 6 bases and J 5 bases; nucleotides not matched to a gene: 8. The CDR3, as DNA: TGTGCCAGCAGCTCGACAGGGGCCTTAAATGAAAAACTGTTTTTT. As protein: CASSSTGALNEKLFF.